One and the same sample provided the 23 T cell receptor beta chains below, sequenced in a study of blood T cell repertoires in COVID-19. Assay used: immunoSEQ multiplex PCR; TCRdb lists only in-frame clones, some missing. The sample holds roughly 290,000 clones, over 80% seen once. The sequencing input was peripheral blood. Receptor source: a woman aged 45-60 years with active or convalescent COVID-19.

The count of this clone is one. The chain combines TRBV19 with TRBJ2-1, with TRBD1 matching over 11 bases. Germline trimming cut 1 base from V and 8 bases from J; bases unmatched to any gene: 4. The CDR3 is made up of 15 amino acids. Germline V lookup: CDR1 LNHDA, CDR2 SQIVND (reference sequence). DNA of the CDR3: TGTGCCAGTAGTATAGGGACAGGGGGCAGGGATGAGCAGTTCTTC. This gives the protein CASSIGTGGRDEQFF.

DNA of the CDR3: TGTGCCAGCAGCCAAGGGGGGACAGGGGGAAAAGCTTTCTTT. Its translation: CASSQGGTGGKAFF. The gene calls are TRBV14 and TRBJ1-1; the match to TRBD1 covers 11 bases. The CDR3 loop spans 14 amino acids. The germline V gene has CDR1 SGHDN and CDR2 FVKESK. The trim removed 1 base at V and 9 bases at J, leaving 4 bases unmatched.

The chain couples TRBV18 to TRBJ2-7; maybe TRBD2 (5 bases). The V end was cut by 3 bases, the J end by 10 bases, with 19 bases between. Germline V gives CDR1 KGHSH, CDR2 LQKENI. The CDR3 has 14 residues. The CDR3 DNA follows: TGTGCCAGCTCACCCCTGGACGACTTGAGGACTCAGTACTTC. Encoded protein: CASSPLDDLRTQYF.

The gene calls are TRBV5-1 and TRBJ2-1; D might be TRBD2 (6 bases). Germline V gives CDR1 SGHRS, CDR2 YFSETQ. Trimming removed 5 bases from V and 5 bases from J, with 17 bases in between. The CDR3 contains 15 residues. CDR3 loop: CASSYSPGVHNEQFF. CDR3 DNA sequence: TGCGCCAGCAGTTACAGCCCGGGGGTCCACAATGAGCAGTTCTTC. Based on the CDR3 plus reference TRBV5-1 and TRBJ2-1, the full variable domain is KAGVTQTPRYLIKTRGQQVTLSCSPISGHRSVSWYQQTPGQGLQFLFEYFSETQRNKGNFPGRFSGRQFSNSRSEMNVSTLELGDSALYLCASSYSPGVHNEQFFGPGTRLTVL.

The V and J genes are TRBV7-2 and TRBJ2-2; a possible D gene is TRBD2 (5 bases). CDR3 length: 14 amino acids. V was pared by 1 base and J by 7 bases, with 10 bases between. Germline-derived CDR1 and CDR2 are SGHTA and FQGNSA. CDR3 amino acids: CASSLGPSGGELFF. The CDR3 DNA is TGTGCCAGCAGCTTAGGCCCCAGCGGCGGGGAGCTGTTTTTT.

The J gene is TRBJ1-1, the V gene TRBV6-5; TRBD1 aligns across 9 bases. Trimming cost V 5 bases and J 3 bases; bases outside gene matches: 4. Germline lookup yields CDR1 MNHEY and CDR2 SVGAGI. The CDR3 is made up of 14 amino acids. This CDR3 reads CASSTQGAYTEAFF. The CDR3 DNA is TGTGCCAGCAGTACACAGGGGGCATACACTGAAGCTTTCTTT.

This CDR3 reads CASFASRGGSAFF. The CDR3 coding sequence is TGTGCCAGCTTCGCCTCCAGGGGAGGGAGTGCTTTCTTT. This rearrangement joins TRBV18 to TRBJ1-1, with a tentative D call TRBD1 (6 bases). The CDR3 runs to 13 residues. V was cut by 7 bases and J by 11 bases, with 20 bases left in between. The germline V gene has CDR1 KGHSH and CDR2 LQKENI.

The chain links TRBV10-3 to TRBJ2-3, with TRBD2 matching over 13 bases. The germline V gene has CDR1 ENHRY and CDR2 SYGVKD. Germline trimming cut 2 bases from V and 3 bases from J; bases unmatched to any gene: 11. This CDR3 comprises 19 residues. CDR3 DNA sequence: TGTGCCATCAGTGAGATTGGACTAGCGGGAGATGGTGGTACAGATACGCAGTATTTT. This translates into CAISEIGLAGDGGTDTQYF.

V gene TRBV19 combines with J gene TRBJ1-1, with a possible D match to TRBD1 (5 bases). Trimming stripped 3 bases from V and 3 bases from J, with 11 bases between. The CDR3 is 14 residues long. CDR1 is LNHDA, CDR2 SQIVND, per germline (reference sequence). CDR3 sequence: CASSIDPGDTEAFF. The CDR3 DNA reads TGTGCCAGTAGTATTGACCCGGGGGACACTGAAGCTTTCTTT.

V gene TRBV19 combines with J gene TRBJ2-1; perhaps TRBD1 as D (6 bases). Deletions cut 7 bases from V and 4 bases from J, with 11 bases between. Germline CDR1 is LNHDA and CDR2 is SQIVND (reference sequence). CDR3 length equals 13 residues. The CDR3 DNA sequence: TGTGCCAGTACGAAGGACAGTTACAATGAGCAGTTCTTC. This gives the protein CASTKDSYNEQFF.

About this clone itself: In the same sample, other DNA sequences code for this CDR3. The J gene is TRBJ2-2, the V gene TRBV5-1, with TRBD1 as a possible D gene (5 bases). Germline values: CDR1 SGHRS, CDR2 YFSETQ. Trimming took 1 base from V and 3 from J, leaving 10 bases between them. The CDR3 contains 15 residues. DNA for the CDR3: TGCGCCAGCAGCTTGACCCAGGGTTACACCGGGGAGCTGTTTTTT. It translates to CASSLTQGYTGELFF.

The chain uses TRBV9 and TRBJ2-1; no reliable D call. Germline V gives CDR1 SGDLS, CDR2 YYNGEE. The V and J ends lost 0 bases and 6 bases respectively, with 10 bases between them. CDR3 length: 14 residues. CDR3 bases: TGTGCCAGCAGCGTAGCGGTGACTGGCAATGAGCAGTTCTTC. It encodes CASSVAVTGNEQFF.

This chain joins TRBV12-5 and TRBJ1-3, with D uncertain. Between the trimmed V and J ends, which lost 2 bases and 5 bases, there was a span of 16 bases. From germline, CDR1 is LGHNT and CDR2 FRNRAP. The CDR3 covers 16 residues. CDR3 coding DNA: TGTGCTAGTGGTTTGTCGTCGACACCCGGGAGAAACACCATATATTTT. Translated: CASGLSSTPGRNTIYF.

This clone was picked up a small number of times. The V call is TRBV7-8, the J call TRBJ2-1, with TRBD2 matching 10 bases. CDR1 SGHVS and CDR2 FQNEAQ come from the germline V gene. The CDR3 runs 15 residues. J lost 10 bases, V lost 2 bases, and 8 bases had no gene match. CDR3: CASSLFSGRSGEQFF. The CDR3 nucleotides read TGTGCCAGCAGCTTATTTAGCGGGAGGAGCGGGGAGCAGTTCTTC.

The chain employs TRBV3-1 (or the pseudogene TRBV3-2) and TRBJ1-6, with D possibly matching TRBD1 (5 bases). V lost 2 bases to trimming and J lost 14 bases, with 10 bases between them. The V gene's germline CDR1 is LGHDT and CDR2 YNNKEL (reference sequence). CDR3 length equals 12 residues. The CDR3 sequence: CASSQQGMALHF. CDR3 coding DNA: TGTGCCAGCAGCCAACAGGGTATGGCCCTCCACTTT.

This chain joins TRBV15 and TRBJ1-3; D not certain. V lost 8 bases and J 0 bases, leaving 5 bases between the germline ends. The germline gives CDR1 LNHNV, CDR2 YYDKDF (reference sequence). The CDR3 covers 12 residues. The CDR3 DNA sequence: TGTGCCACCGGGCCCTCTGGAAACACCATATATTTT. This encodes CATGPSGNTIYF.

CDR3 nucleotides: TGCAGTGCGCGGAAGAGCACTGAAGCTTTCTTT. As protein: CSARKSTEAFF. The chain joins TRBV20-1 to TRBJ1-1, with D unresolved. CDR3 length: 11 residues. With 6 bases removed from V and 4 bases from J, the gap between germline ends came to 9 bases. From germline, CDR1 is DFQATT and CDR2 SNEGSKA (reference sequence).

V usage is TRBV7-2 and J usage is TRBJ1-5, with a weak D call TRBD1 (6 bases). Germline V gene data show CDR1 as SGHTA and CDR2 as FQGNSA. The CDR3 is 13 amino acids. Trimming stripped 4 bases from V and 6 bases from J, with 10 bases between. The CDR3 DNA reads as TGTGCCAGCAGCTCAGGGGCAAGTCAGCCCCAGCATTTT. Protein sequence: CASSSGASQPQHF.

The chain couples TRBV5-4 to TRBJ2-3; D possibly corresponds to TRBD1 (5 bases). Looked up from germline, CDR1 is SGHNT and CDR2 is YYREEE (reference sequence). Trimming pared 4 bases from V and 3 bases from J, leaving 21 bases between. The CDR3 sequence is 17 residues long. The CDR3 protein is CASSPGLQGRWTDTQYF. The DNA for the CDR3 is TGTGCCAGCAGCCCCGGGCTGCAGGGTAGGTGGACAGATACGCAGTATTTT.

V usage is TRBV5-1 and J usage is TRBJ1-1; the D is unclear. V was clipped by 5 bases and J by 1 base, with 12 bases between them. The germline CDR1 and CDR2 sequences are SGHRS and YFSETQ. This CDR3 contains 14 residues. The CDR3 DNA sequence: TGCGCCAGCAGATTTCCGACGGGGAACACTGAAGCTTTCTTT. Its protein product is CASRFPTGNTEAFF.

This clone was picked up a small number of times. This chain connects TRBV2 to TRBJ2-1; no reliable D call. Trimming stripped 6 bases from V and 3 bases from J, with 6 bases between. This CDR3 has 12 residues. Germline CDR1 is SNHLY and CDR2 is FYNNEI. This CDR3 is CASRQDYNEQFF. Here the CDR3 DNA reads TGTGCCAGCAGGCAGGACTACAATGAGCAGTTCTTC.

This clone came up once. This chain uses TRBV5-8 with TRBJ2-7; 11 nucleotides line up with TRBD1. CDR3 length: 14 amino acids. Per germline, CDR1 SGHTS and CDR2 YDEGEE. V was pared by 3 bases and J by 7 bases, with 6 bases of the junction left unmatched. CDR3 sequence reads: CASSSRTGGWEQYF. In DNA form, the CDR3 reads TGTGCCAGCAGCTCCCGGACAGGGGGCTGGGAGCAGTACTTC.

V usage is TRBV30 and J usage is TRBJ2-4; 9 nucleotides match TRBD1. The CDR3 spans 13 residues. The V gene end was trimmed by 4 bases and the J gene end by 6 bases; junction bases not matched to a gene: 4. Germline assignment: CDR1 GTSNPN and CDR2 SVGIG (reference sequence). This CDR3 is CAWNRGQGNIQYF. CDR3 bases: TGTGCCTGGAATCGGGGACAGGGAAACATTCAGTACTTC.